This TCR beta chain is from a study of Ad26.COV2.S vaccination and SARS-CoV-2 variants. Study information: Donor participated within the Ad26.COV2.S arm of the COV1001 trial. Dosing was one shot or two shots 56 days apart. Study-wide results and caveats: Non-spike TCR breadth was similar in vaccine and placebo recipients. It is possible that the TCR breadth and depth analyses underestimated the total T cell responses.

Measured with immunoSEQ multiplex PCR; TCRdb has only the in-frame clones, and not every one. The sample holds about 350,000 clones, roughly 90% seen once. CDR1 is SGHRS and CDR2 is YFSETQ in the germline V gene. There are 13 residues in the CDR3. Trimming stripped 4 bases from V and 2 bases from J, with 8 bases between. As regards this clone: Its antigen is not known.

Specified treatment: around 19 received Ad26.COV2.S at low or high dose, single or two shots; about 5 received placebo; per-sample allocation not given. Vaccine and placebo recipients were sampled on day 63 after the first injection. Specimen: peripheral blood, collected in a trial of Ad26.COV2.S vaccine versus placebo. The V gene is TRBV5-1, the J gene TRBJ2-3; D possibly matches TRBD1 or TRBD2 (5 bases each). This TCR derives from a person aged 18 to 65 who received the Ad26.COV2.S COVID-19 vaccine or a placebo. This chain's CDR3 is CASSQGVTDTQYF. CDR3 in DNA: TGCGCCAGCAGCCAGGGAGTCACAGATACGCAGTATTTT. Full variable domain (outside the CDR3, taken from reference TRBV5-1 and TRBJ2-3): KAGVTQTPRYLIKTRGQQVTLSCSPISGHRSVSWYQQTPGQGLQFLFEYFSETQRNKGNFPGRFSGRQFSNSRSEMNVSTLELGDSALYLCASSQGVTDTQYFGPGTRLTVL.